This T cell receptor (beta chain) was sequenced for a study of cytomegalovirus exposure and HLA in healthy donors. The study, taken as a whole, reports: Judged likely to be a sequencing artifact was a cluster of highly shared sequence variants.

A multiplex PCR was run with 60 Vbeta primers and 13 Jbeta primers. TCRdb's table, derived via immunoSEQ multiplex PCR, lists solely in-frame clones and lacks some. Counted here are fewer than 100,000 clones, 75% to 80% occurring once; the ten biggest clones make up approximately 5.7%. All donors participated as healthy donors of bone marrow. The CDR3 totals 15 residues. V shed 3 bases and J 8 bases; nucleotides not matched to a gene: 6. Germline V gene sequence: CDR1 GTSNPN, CDR2 SVGIG (reference sequence). About this clone itself: Its antigen is currently unknown.

The origin of this receptor is a female donor in good health and CMV-seronegative. The rearrangement links TRBV30 to TRBJ1-6, with 11 bases lining up with TRBD1. Sequenced sample: PBMCs. The CDR3 loop reads CAWSFWTGGDSPLHF. Written as DNA, the CDR3 is TGTGCCTGGAGCTTCTGGACAGGGGGCGATTCACCCCTCCACTTT.